This passage covers 31 T cell receptor beta chains from one sample sequenced in a study of T cells in narcolepsy. Clones were read by immunoSEQ multiplex PCR, and TCRdb kept only the in-frame ones, dropping some. Of nearly 35,000 clones listed, 70% to 85% are singletons. The sequencing input was memory (CD45RA-) CD4+ T cells from blood. The source of these receptors is a human donor in good health.

The table lists this clone with a few counts. V and J are TRBV5-8 and TRBJ1-2; D gene ambiguous. Trimming left V 4 bases short and J 4 bases short, with 11 bases between. Looked up from germline, CDR1 is SGHTS and CDR2 is YDEGEE. CDR3 length: 13 amino acids. In DNA, the CDR3 is TGTGCCAGCAGCCCCCGGGCCTCCTATGGCTACACCTTC. This codes for CASSPRASYGYTF.

The chain recombines TRBV6-5 with TRBJ1-3; D is unresolved. The CDR3 consists of 14 residues. The V gene lost 5 bases and the J gene lost 8 bases, with 16 bases spanning the gap. Per the germline V gene, CDR1 is MNHEY and CDR2 is SVGAGI. The CDR3 DNA reads as TGTGCCAGCAGTAAATCTCCGGGAGCGGACACCATATATTTT. This sequence encodes CASSKSPGADTIYF.

The DNA for the CDR3 is TGTGCCAGCAGCAAACTAGCGGGAACGGCCAACGAGCAGTACTTC. This gives the protein CASSKLAGTANEQYF. The chain carries TRBV11-1 and TRBJ2-7; 10 nucleotides line up with TRBD2. This CDR3 is 15 amino acids long. V lost 5 bases to trimming and J lost 5 bases; unmatched junction nucleotides: 9. The germline gives CDR1 SGHAT, CDR2 FQDESV (reference sequence).

The chain employs TRBV29-1 and TRBJ2-5; 8 nucleotides align to TRBD2. The CDR3 length is 14 residues. Germline V gene lookup returns CDR1 SQVTM and CDR2 ANQGSEA. With 5 bases clipped from V and 1 base from J, the junction kept 6 bases outside the gene matches. CDR3 region: CSVRLAHSQETQYF. DNA for the CDR3: TGCAGCGTTAGACTAGCGCATTCCCAAGAGACCCAGTACTTC.

The chain is built from TRBV2 and TRBJ1-1; the match to TRBD1 covers 10 bases. The CDR3 consists of 11 residues. Germline lookup yields CDR1 SNHLY and CDR2 FYNNEI. The trim removed 7 bases at V and 11 bases at J, leaving 4 bases unmatched. CDR3 nucleotide sequence: TGTGCCAGCATTGGGACAGGGGTGGCTTTCTTT. Its translation is CASIGTGVAFF.

This sequence joins TRBV5-1 and TRBJ2-7; 11 positions match TRBD2. This CDR3 has 15 residues. Germline CDR1 is SGHRS and CDR2 is YFSETQ. J lost 2 bases, V lost 0 bases, and 1 base had no gene match. The CDR3 nucleotides read TGCGCCAGCAGCTTGGTAGCGGGAGGGACCTACGAGCAGTACTTC. Translated: CASSLVAGGTYEQYF.

The chain carries TRBV6-1 and TRBJ2-7, with D perhaps TRBD1 (5 bases). CDR3 length: 13 residues. V was clipped by 4 bases and J by 0 bases, with 7 bases between them. Germline-derived CDR1 and CDR2 are MNHNS and SASEGT. CDR3 sequence reads: CASSAQASYEQYF. Here the CDR3 DNA reads TGTGCCAGCAGTGCACAGGCCTCCTACGAGCAGTACTTC.

The chain is built from TRBV19 and TRBJ1-3; the D gene is possibly TRBD1 (5 bases). V lost 1 base and J 4 bases, leaving 11 bases between the germline ends. The CDR3 length is 15 residues. Germline V gene data show CDR1 as LNHDA and CDR2 as SQIVND (reference sequence). For the CDR3, the DNA is TGTGCCAGTAGTATAGCGTGGGGGACCGGAAACACCATATATTTT. It codes for CASSIAWGTGNTIYF.

V gene TRBV5-1 combines with J gene TRBJ2-3; TRBD1 agrees at 9 bases. The CDR3 extends over 14 amino acids. The V and J ends lost 4 bases and 6 bases, in that order; junction bases with no gene match: 6. Germline lookup yields CDR1 SGHRS and CDR2 YFSETQ. The CDR3 nucleotides read TGCGCCAGCAGCCCGGGACAGGGTTCCGATACGCAGTATTTT. It codes for CASSPGQGSDTQYF.

The chain carries TRBV27 and TRBJ2-3; the match to TRBD2 covers 7 bases. V dropped 4 bases and J dropped 2; count of bases not matched to a gene: 12. Germline V gives CDR1 MNHEY, CDR2 SMNVEV (reference sequence). The CDR3 runs to 17 residues. The CDR3 nucleotides are TGTGCCAGCAGTTCCGATGTGCGGGGGACCTACACAGATACGCAGTATTTT. As protein: CASSSDVRGTYTDTQYF.

Here the CDR3 DNA reads TGTGCCAGCAGGGAGGGACAGGGCAGCAATCAGCCCCAGCATTTT. Its translation: CASREGQGSNQPQHF. The V gene is TRBV6-1, the J gene TRBJ1-5, with TRBD1 identical over 9 bases. The CDR3 extends over 15 amino acids. Trimming took 6 bases from V and 1 from J; bases not matched to a gene: 4. Per the germline V gene, CDR1 is MNHNS and CDR2 is SASEGT.

The rearrangement joins TRBV11-2 to TRBJ1-6; D call uncertain. The CDR3 is 14 amino acids. The V end was cut by 3 bases, the J end by 8 bases, with 11 bases between. Germline V gene lookup returns CDR1 SGHAT and CDR2 FQNNGV. The CDR3 region is CASSFLQNDSPLHF. CDR3 nucleotides: TGTGCCAGCAGCTTCTTACAGAACGATTCACCCCTCCACTTT.

This chain uses TRBV6-4 with TRBJ1-2, with 8 bases aligning to TRBD1. J was trimmed by 4 bases and V by 0 bases; bases with no gene match: 1. This CDR3 is 14 amino acids long. Germline V gene sequence: CDR1 MRHNA, CDR2 SNTAGT. The CDR3: CASSDSGTGYGYTF. The CDR3 DNA sequence: TGTGCCAGCAGTGACTCCGGGACAGGCTATGGCTACACCTTC.

V is TRBV19 and J is TRBJ2-1; maybe TRBD2 (7 bases). Trimming stripped 0 bases from V and 2 bases from J, with 11 bases between. The CDR3 consists of 16 residues. Germline V lookup: CDR1 LNHDA, CDR2 SQIVND (reference sequence). CDR3 in DNA: TGTGCCAGTAGTATAGAACAGGGAGGGCCCTACAATGAGCAGTTCTTC. Translated: CASSIEQGGPYNEQFF.

The gene calls are TRBV9 and TRBJ2-1; 7 nucleotides line up with TRBD1. Losses at the gene ends were 0 bases for V and 7 bases for J; bases not matched to a gene: 10. CDR3 length: 16 amino acids. The germline V gene encodes CDR1 SGDLS and CDR2 YYNGEE. In DNA, the CDR3 is TGTGCCAGCAGCGTAGTTTCGGCAGGGGGTCAAAATGAGCAGTTCTTC. Its translation is CASSVVSAGGQNEQFF.

The rearrangement joins TRBV29-1 to TRBJ1-3; D unresolved. The germline V gene has CDR1 SQVTM and CDR2 ANQGSEA. This CDR3 is built from 13 residues. Trimming removed 7 bases at V and 0 bases at J, with 10 bases between. DNA of the CDR3: TGCAGCGCCGAGCCGCACTCTGGAAACACCATATATTTT. This gives the protein CSAEPHSGNTIYF.

The chain carries TRBV28 and TRBJ2-3, with TRBD2 identical over 11 bases. V dropped 7 bases and J dropped 0; count of bases not matched to a gene: 6. CDR1 is MDHEN, CDR2 SYDVKM, per germline. The CDR3 loop spans 16 amino acids. CDR3 amino acids: CASNRLAGSSTDTQYF. The CDR3 bases are TGTGCCAGCAATAGACTAGCGGGGTCTAGCACAGATACGCAGTATTTT.

The CDR3: CASSLSRGDGYTF. For the CDR3, the DNA is TGTGCCAGCAGCTTAAGCAGGGGGGATGGCTACACCTTC. The gene calls are TRBV13 and TRBJ1-2; the match to TRBD1 covers 7 bases. V trimming: 2 bases; J trimming: 6 bases; junction bases outside the gene matches: 3. The CDR3 is 13 amino acids. CDR1 is PRHDT, CDR2 FYEKMQ, per germline (reference sequence).

This clone was counted between two and nine times. V and J are TRBV10-2 and TRBJ1-2; D is unresolved. This CDR3 has 14 residues. From germline, CDR1 is WSHSY and CDR2 SAAADI. The V and J ends lost 2 bases and 0 bases respectively, with 7 bases between them. CDR3 nucleotides: TGCGCCAGCAGTGAGAGGAGCCCTAACTATGGCTACACCTTC. Protein sequence: CASSERSPNYGYTF.

This sequence joins TRBV5-1 and TRBJ2-5; no clear D. Germline loops: CDR1 SGHRS, CDR2 YFSETQ. The CDR3 is 13 residues long. Trimming left V 6 bases short and J 4 bases short, with 13 bases between. CDR3 residues: CASTLRARETQYF. CDR3 in DNA: TGCGCCAGCACCCTACGTGCCCGAGAGACCCAGTACTTC. Drawing the rest from reference TRBV5-1 and TRBJ2-5, the complete variable domain is KAGVTQTPRYLIKTRGQQVTLSCSPISGHRSVSWYQQTPGQGLQFLFEYFSETQRNKGNFPGRFSGRQFSNSRSEMNVSTLELGDSALYLCASTLRARETQYFGPGTRLLVL.

J is TRBJ1-4 and V is TRBV18; 9 nucleotides match TRBD1. The germline V gene encodes CDR1 KGHSH and CDR2 LQKENI. The length of the CDR3 is 15 residues. Unmatched junction bases numbered 10, after V lost 6 bases and J lost 8 bases. The CDR3 sequence is CASSLLTGGEEKLFF. As DNA, the CDR3 is TGTGCCAGCTCCCTACTGACAGGGGGAGAGGAAAAACTGTTTTTT.

The chain carries TRBV10-3 and TRBJ2-7, with TRBD1 matching over 8 bases. Germline lookup yields CDR1 ENHRY and CDR2 SYGVKD. CDR3 length: 14 residues. V shed 6 bases, J shed 2 bases, and the junction held 6 bases outside the gene matches. This CDR3 reads CAISRTGLTYEQYF. In DNA, the CDR3 is TGTGCCATCAGCCGGACAGGGCTTACCTACGAGCAGTACTTC.

V and J are TRBV14 and TRBJ1-2, with TRBD1 matching 7 bases. V dropped 5 bases and J dropped 8; count of bases not matched to a gene: 11. CDR3 length: 14 amino acids. Germline CDR1 and CDR2: SGHDN and FVKESK. CDR3 sequence: CASSVDRAIGGYTF. The DNA of the CDR3 is TGTGCCAGCAGCGTCGACAGGGCTATTGGCGGCTACACCTTC.

This chain joins TRBV6-1 and TRBJ1-1; maybe TRBD1 (6 bases). V was cut by 8 bases and J by 4 bases, with 14 bases left in between. Germline values: CDR1 MNHNS, CDR2 SASEGT. The CDR3 is 13 amino acids. The CDR3 region is CASDMKGGTEAFF. The CDR3 bases are TGTGCCAGCGATATGAAGGGGGGCACTGAAGCTTTCTTT.

CDR3 bases: TGTGCCAGCAGTTACTCGGCGGGGGGCGCCTACGAGCAGTACTTC. Amino acids: CASSYSAGGAYEQYF. This sequence joins TRBV6-5 and TRBJ2-7; 8 bases fit TRBD2. The CDR3 contains 15 residues. CDR1 and CDR2 (germline): MNHEY, SVGAGI. Unmatched junction bases numbered 3, after V lost 0 bases and J lost 2 bases.

This clone was seen a few times. The chain carries TRBV5-6 and TRBJ1-1, with D unresolved. Germline values: CDR1 SGHDT, CDR2 YYEEEE. This CDR3 has 13 residues. The germline V and J ends were trimmed by 2 bases and 1 base, with 6 bases remaining between them. CDR3 amino acids: CASSFRRNTEAFF. As DNA, the CDR3 is TGTGCCAGCAGCTTTCGCCGGAACACTGAAGCTTTCTTT.

The chain links TRBV25-1 to TRBJ2-4, with 8 bases identical to TRBD1. Germline V gives CDR1 MGHDK, CDR2 SYGVNS. This CDR3 has 15 residues. Unmatched junction bases numbered 4, after V lost 4 bases and J lost 2 bases. CDR3: CASSGTGTTKNIQYF. The CDR3 nucleotides read TGTGCCAGCAGTGGGACAGGGACAACCAAAAACATTCAGTACTTC.

This chain uses TRBV6-1 with TRBJ1-1; TRBD1 aligns across 9 bases. The J segment lost 5 bases and the V segment lost 7 bases, leaving 2 bases of the junction unmatched. Germline V gives CDR1 MNHNS, CDR2 SASEGT. This CDR3 spans 12 amino acids. The CDR3 is CASNRGLTEAFF. DNA for the CDR3: TGTGCCAGCAACAGGGGGCTTACTGAAGCTTTCTTT.

The genes are TRBV19 and TRBJ1-2; maybe TRBD1 (6 bases). The V end lost 7 bases, the J end lost 4 bases, and 10 bases lay between the germline ends. This CDR3 has 12 amino acids. Looked up from germline, CDR1 is LNHDA and CDR2 is SQIVND (reference sequence). The CDR3 coding sequence is TGTGCCAGTACTCAGGACAGCTATGGCTACACCTTC. Amino acid sequence: CASTQDSYGYTF.

The rearrangement joins TRBV19 to TRBJ1-3; 8 bases align to TRBD1. The CDR3 has 15 amino acids. The germline V gene encodes CDR1 LNHDA and CDR2 SQIVND (reference sequence). Trimming removed 5 bases from V and 2 bases from J; junction bases left unmatched: 5. Written as DNA, the CDR3 is TGTGCCAGTAGTCTAACACAGGGGGCTGGAAACACCATATATTTT. It is translated as CASSLTQGAGNTIYF.

The chain carries TRBV5-1 and TRBJ2-2; weak D call: TRBD2 (5 bases). V was pared by 5 bases and J by 5 bases, with 16 bases between. CDR1 is SGHRS and CDR2 is YFSETQ in the germline V gene. This CDR3 is 15 amino acids long. The CDR3: CASSRGFKETGELFF. CDR3 nucleotide sequence: TGCGCCAGCAGTCGGGGATTTAAAGAAACCGGGGAGCTGTTTTTT.